This T cell receptor (beta chain) was captured by sequencing in a study of T-cell reconstitution after alpha-beta-depleted transplantation in children. This clonotype was seen a few times. Its target is unknown. Whole-study results and caveats: There were reportedly several hundred expanded graft clones from which alpha-beta T cells came about two months after transplant. A year had passed since transplant, and T-cell counts and diversity by then came mostly from newly produced T cells.

The library targeted TCRbeta and was prepared with unique molecular identifiers. In TCRdb, the PCR reads were re-called with MiXCR into one record per CDR3 protein. Seen here are about 980,000 distinct CDR3 sequences, about 29% observed once, and the top ten hold about 28%. The TCR was taken from a boy in the first two years of life who had a stem cell transplant for SCID, so the T cells may come from the graft donor. Material: PBMCs, mostly from graft donor cells, obtained 360 days after TCRalphabeta/CD19-depleted stem cell transplant.

The CDR3 bases are TGTGCCAGCAGTTTTGGCGGGGGCTCCGCCTACGAGCAGTACTTC. This sequence encodes CASSFGGGSAYEQYF. The chain has TRBV12-3 or TRBV12-4 and TRBJ2-7, with D possibly being TRBD2 (7 bases). V lost 3 bases, J lost 2 bases, and 14 bases lay in between. CDR3 length: 15 residues.